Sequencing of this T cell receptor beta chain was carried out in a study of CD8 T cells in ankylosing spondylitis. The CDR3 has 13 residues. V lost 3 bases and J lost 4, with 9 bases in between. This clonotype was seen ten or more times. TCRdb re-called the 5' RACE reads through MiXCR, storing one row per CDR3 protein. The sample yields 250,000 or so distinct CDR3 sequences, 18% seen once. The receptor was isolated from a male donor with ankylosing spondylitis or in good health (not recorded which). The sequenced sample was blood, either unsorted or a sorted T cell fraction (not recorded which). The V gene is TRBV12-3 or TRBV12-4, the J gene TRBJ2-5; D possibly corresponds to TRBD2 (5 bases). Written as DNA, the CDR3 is TGTGCCAGCAGTTTTATCAGCGGAGAGACCCAGTACTTC. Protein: CASSFISGETQYF.